A selection of T cell receptor beta chains follows, all from one sample in a study of blood T cells in healthy people across ages. TCRdb re-derived calls from the 5' RACE reads in MiXCR, one entry per CDR3 protein. The sample lists a few hundred thousand distinct CDR3 sequences, about 26% occurring once. This sample was shared with a second study, whose subject was T cells of mothers and their children.

The sequencing input was blood. The receptors come from a boy aged 2 to 9 in good health. Each CDR3 is given with its conserved first and last residue. D genes are given only for firm matches. Clone size is shown for a subset of rows, as once, few, many or a class of expanded clone.

TRBJ2-3,-,TRBV3-1,-,TGTGCCAGCAGCCAAGGGTCCTTTGCTTCTAGCACAGATACGCAGTATTTT,CASSQGSFASSTDTQYF
TRBJ1-6,-,TRBV12-5,-,TGTGCTAGTGGTTTGTCAGGGAACTTCAATAATTCACCCCTCCACTTT,CASGLSGNFNNSPLHF
TRBJ1-5,-,TRBV20-1,-,TGCAGTGCTAGCAAAGGGCGGAATCAGCCCCAGCATTTT,CSASKGRNQPQHF
TRBJ2-5,-,TRBV25-1,-,TGTGCCAGCAGTGCCCTCAGGGCCCGGGAAGAGACCCAGTACTTC,CASSALRAREETQYF
TRBJ2-1,few,TRBV12-3/TRBV12-4,TRBD2,TGTGCCAGCAGTTTTTCTAGCGGCAATGAGCAGTTCTTC,CASSFSSGNEQFF
TRBJ2-7,-,TRBV3-1,TRBD2,TGTGCCAGCAGCCAACCTAGCGGGGCCTACTACGAGCAGTACTTC,CASSQPSGAYYEQYF
TRBJ2-3,once,TRBV11-2,TRBD1,TGTGCCAGCAGCTTAGAGTACACAGGGGGCTTCGATACGCAGTATTTT,CASSLEYTGGFDTQYF
TRBJ1-2,-,TRBV7-2,-,TGTGCCAGCAGCTTACGCAGGGTTGGCTACACCTTC,CASSLRRVGYTF
TRBJ2-1,many,TRBV12-3/TRBV12-4,TRBD1,TGTGCCAGTAGTTTGACAGGGGGGTCCTACAATGAGCAGTTCTTC,CASSLTGGSYNEQFF
TRBJ2-7,-,TRBV20-1,-,TGCAGTGCTGCGACCAAGTACGAGCAGTACTTC,CSAATKYEQYF
TRBJ2-5,few,TRBV18,-,TGTGCCAGCTCACCATCCGGACAGTCCCAAGAGACCCAGTACTTC,CASSPSGQSQETQYF
TRBJ2-5,few,TRBV9,TRBD1,TGTGCCAGCAGCACCGGACAGGGGGCATTGGAGACCCAGTACTTC,CASSTGQGALETQYF
TRBJ2-7,-,TRBV7-2,TRBD2,TGTGCCAGCAGCCAGAGGGGCGGGAGGTTTGAAGAGCAGTACTTC,CASSQRGGRFEEQYF
TRBJ2-7,-,TRBV28,-,TGTGCCAGCAACCTCAGGTCGGCTTACGAGCAGTACTTC,CASNLRSAYEQYF
TRBJ2-7,few,TRBV4-3,TRBD2,TGCGCCAGCAGCCAAGGCGGTAAGGGACTAATGAGCGAGCAGTACTTC,CASSQGGKGLMSEQYF
TRBJ1-5,-,TRBV10-3,TRBD1,TGTGCCATCAGTGAAGGGTCAGGGGGCGGTCAGCCCCAGCATTTT,CAISEGSGGGQPQHF
TRBJ1-2,-,TRBV7-2,TRBD1,TGTGCCAGCAGCTTTGCAGGGGGCGGGGATGGCTACACCTTC,CASSFAGGGDGYTF
TRBJ2-7,few,TRBV3-1,-,TGTGCCAGCACGCGGGGAGACTACGAGCAGTACTTC,CASTRGDYEQYF
TRBJ2-5,-,TRBV23-1,TRBD2,TGCGCCAGCAGTCAATCAGCGGGGGGCCCCGCGGAGACCCAGTACTTC,CASSQSAGGPAETQYF
TRBJ2-5,-,TRBV20-1,TRBD2,TGCAGTGCCCCCGAGCGGGAGTACCAAGAGACCCAGTACTTC,CSAPEREYQETQYF
TRBJ2-7,few,TRBV14,-,TGTGCCAGCAGCCAAGCCCTGGACTACGAGCAGTACTTC,CASSQALDYEQYF
TRBJ2-5,few,TRBV9,TRBD2,TGTGCCAGCAGCGTAGGGGTGACTAGCGGTTTGGTGGAGACCCAGTACTTC,CASSVGVTSGLVETQYF
TRBJ2-1,few,TRBV2,-,TGTGCCAGCAACCGAGGGGAGGTCAAAGAGCAGTTCTTC,CASNRGEVKEQFF
TRBJ2-3,-,TRBV7-8,-,TGTGCCAGCAGCCCATTAAGGGTGAGCACAGATACGCAGTATTTT,CASSPLRVSTDTQYF
TRBJ2-4,-,TRBV30,TRBD2,TGTGCCTGGGGCTTACGCGGGAGAAACATTCAGTACTTC,CAWGLRGRNIQYF
TRBJ1-4,-,TRBV5-1,TRBD1,TGCGCCAGCAGCTCGGGACAGTTGGATTCCCAACTGTTTTTT,CASSSGQLDSQLFF
TRBJ2-1,many,TRBV12-3/TRBV12-4,TRBD2,TGTGCCAGCAGTTCCCGGACTAGCGGATACAATGAGCAGTTCTTC,CASSSRTSGYNEQFF
TRBJ2-1,-,TRBV4-1,TRBD2,TGCGCCAGCAGCCAGGGGACTAGCGCCTCCTACAATGAGCAGTTCTTC,CASSQGTSASYNEQFF
TRBJ2-7,-,TRBV12-3/TRBV12-4,-,TGTGCCAGCAGTCGAAGTAATTCCTACGAGCAGTACTTC,CASSRSNSYEQYF
TRBJ2-2,few,TRBV4-1,TRBD2,TGCGCCAGCAGCCAGAGGACTAGCGGCAACACCGGGGAGCTGTTTTTT,CASSQRTSGNTGELFF
TRBJ1-2,-,TRBV6-5,TRBD1,TGTGCCAGCAGTCCCCAATCTACAGGGGGCTGGAGTAATGGCCACACCTTC,CASSPQSTGGWSNGHTF
TRBJ2-5,few,TRBV20-1,TRBD2,TGCAGTGCTAGATTGCGTAGCGGGGGGGCCAGTAGAGAGACCCAGTACTTC,CSARLRSGGASRETQYF
TRBJ2-2,-,TRBV10-3,TRBD1,TGTGCCATCAAGGACAGGGGGGACACCGGGGAGCTGTTTTTT,CAIKDRGDTGELFF
TRBJ1-3,-,TRBV5-5,TRBD1,TGTGCCAGCAGCTCGGGACAGTCTGGAAACACCATATATTTT,CASSSGQSGNTIYF
TRBJ2-1,-,TRBV5-1,TRBD2,TGCGCCAGCAGCTTGGGGTCTAGCGGGGGGGGTGAGCAGTTCTTC,CASSLGSSGGGEQFF
TRBJ1-4,-,TRBV18,-,TGTGCCAGCTCACGATACAGGGAGAGTTTGGAAAAACTGTTTTTT,CASSRYRESLEKLFF
TRBJ2-5,few,TRBV10-1,-,TGCGCCAGCAGTCAGGGGACGGAGACCCAGTACTTC,CASSQGTETQYF
TRBJ2-5,-,TRBV12-3/TRBV12-4,-,TGTGCCAGCAGTTTTCAGGGTCTGGCCCAAGAGACCCAGTACTTC,CASSFQGLAQETQYF
TRBJ1-2,-,TRBV7-9,-,TGTGCCAGCAGCTTTATGGGCCAGGCCTATGGCTACACCTTC,CASSFMGQAYGYTF
TRBJ1-3,-,TRBV20-1,-,TGCAGTGCACCCTTTTTTCTCGAAAGGGGCTCGGGAAACACCATATATTTT,CSAPFFLERGSGNTIYF
TRBJ2-5,-,TRBV20-1,TRBD2,TGCAGTGCACTCCAGGGAGGGTCGGAGACCCAGTACTTC,CSALQGGSETQYF
TRBJ2-5,few,TRBV5-1,-,TGCGCCAGCAGCTTATTGTTGGGGGGAGAGACCCAGTACTTC,CASSLLLGGETQYF
TRBJ2-7,few,TRBV12-3/TRBV12-4,TRBD1,TGTGCCAGTCGGACAGGGTCCTACGAGCAGTACTTC,CASRTGSYEQYF
TRBJ2-3,-,TRBV6-6,TRBD2,TGTGCCAGCAGTCCGGGGGGGGGACCATCGAGTTTT,CASSPGGGPSSF
TRBJ1-1,few,TRBV20-1,-,TGCAGTGCTCCCCTCGGCGAGAACACTGAAGCTTTCTTT,CSAPLGENTEAFF
TRBJ1-1,-,TRBV5-1,-,TGCGCCAGCAGCCTGGGAGGGGATATGAACACTGAAGCTTTCTTT,CASSLGGDMNTEAFF
TRBJ1-5,-,TRBV20-1,TRBD1,TGCAGTGCAACCCGAGGGGGCAGCGGGCAGCCCCAGCATTTT,CSATRGGSGQPQHF
TRBJ1-5,-,TRBV29-1,-,TGCAGCGTTGGTACTGGTTCGGGGAATCAGCCCCAGCATTTT,CSVGTGSGNQPQHF
TRBJ1-2,-,TRBV7-8,-,TGTGCCAGCAGCTTTCAACTCGACACAGACTATGGCTACACCTTC,CASSFQLDTDYGYTF
TRBJ1-2,-,TRBV10-3,-,TGTGCCATCAGGGCAGACAGAGATGGCTACACCTTC,CAIRADRDGYTF
TRBJ1-1,-,TRBV5-1,TRBD1,TGCGCCAGCAGCAAAGGACAGGCCATGAACACTGAAGCTTTCTTT,CASSKGQAMNTEAFF
TRBJ2-3,few,TRBV5-1,-,TGCGCCAGCAGCCGAAACGGACAGAGCACAGATACGCAGTATTTT,CASSRNGQSTDTQYF
TRBJ2-3,-,TRBV7-9,TRBD2,TGTGCCAGCAGCTTAAGGAAGAAGTCTACCAGGGAGGGTGATACGCAGTATTTT,CASSLRKKSTREGDTQYF